This is a list of T cell receptor beta chains from one sample in a study of blood T cell repertoires in COVID-19. Libraries were prepared by immunoSEQ multiplex PCR; TCRdb keeps only in-frame clonotypes and omits some of them. Among around 64,000 clones listed, 82% were seen once. Sequenced: peripheral blood. The source of these receptors is a human donor in a cohort sampled during active COVID-19. CDR3s include the opening cysteine and the closing phenylalanine or tryptophan. Each record gives: J gene, V gene, CDR3 length, D gene, clone size, CDR3 protein, CDR3 DNA. D genes are given only for firm matches. Size is omitted from some rows. Given values are once, few, many or a class for expanded clones.

TRBJ2-3 | TRBV18 | 15 | TRBD1 | NA | CASSPLGQVADTQYF | TGTGCCAGCTCACCCTTAGGACAGGTCGCAGATACGCAGTATTTT
TRBJ2-7 | TRBV5-4 | 14 | NA | NA | CASSVQGGSDEQYF | TGTGCCAGCAGCGTACAGGGCGGGAGCGACGAGCAGTACTTC
TRBJ2-5 | TRBV3-1/TRBV3-2 | 15 | NA | NA | CASSQGPAAQETQYF | TGTGCCAGCAGCCAAGGCCCAGCGGCCCAAGAGACCCAGTACTTC
TRBJ1-1 | TRBV30 | 15 | TRBD1 | NA | CAWSGTGWRDTEAFF | TGTGCCTGGAGTGGGACAGGGTGGAGGGACACTGAAGCTTTCTTT
TRBJ2-1 | TRBV7-8 | 16 | NA | NA | CASSAMGRGYYNEQFF | TGTGCCAGCAGTGCTATGGGGAGGGGGTACTACAATGAGCAGTTCTTC
TRBJ1-1 | TRBV7-9 | 12 | NA | NA | CASSLLGSEAFF | TGTGCCAGCAGCCTCCTTGGGAGTGAAGCTTTCTTT
TRBJ1-5 | TRBV2 | 13 | NA | NA | CASRRQGNQPQHF | TGTGCCAGCCGTAGACAGGGCAATCAGCCCCAGCATTTT
TRBJ2-7 | TRBV28 | 13 | NA | NA | CASSWGVSYEQYF | TGTGCCAGCAGTTGGGGAGTCTCCTACGAGCAGTACTTC
TRBJ1-1 | TRBV6-5 | 13 | NA | NA | CASRAGDPTEAFF | TGTGCCAGCAGGGCAGGGGACCCCACTGAAGCTTTCTTT
TRBJ1-5 | TRBV2 | 15 | NA | NA | CASSGGQGSNQPQHF | TGTGCCAGCAGTGGAGGGCAGGGGAGCAATCAGCCCCAGCATTTT
TRBJ2-5 | TRBV7-7 | 14 | NA | NA | CASSLSGNQETQYF | TGTGCCAGCAGCTTATCGGGGAACCAAGAGACCCAGTACTTC
TRBJ2-3 | TRBV9 | 14 | TRBD1 | NA | CASSSDRVADTQYF | TGTGCCAGCAGCTCCGACAGGGTGGCAGATACGCAGTATTTT
TRBJ2-6 | TRBV4-1 | 17 | NA | NA | CASSKGGALSGANVLTF | TGCGCCAGCAGCAAGGGCGGGGCGCTCTCTGGGGCCAACGTCCTGACTTTC
TRBJ2-3 | TRBV4-1 | 17 | TRBD2 | NA | CASSQVYGGADTDTQYF | TGCGCCAGCAGCCAAGTTTACGGGGGGGCGGACACAGATACGCAGTATTTT
TRBJ1-3 | TRBV5-1 | 15 | NA | NA | CASSPNVGRGNTIYF | TGCGCCAGCAGCCCTAATGTGGGGCGAGGAAACACCATATATTTT
TRBJ2-1 | TRBV18 | 16 | TRBD2 | NA | CASSWTSGGQGGEQFF | TGTGCCAGCTCCTGGACTAGCGGGGGCCAAGGGGGTGAGCAGTTCTTC
TRBJ1-3 | TRBV19 | 17 | NA | NA | CASTRRTSAGSGNTIYF | TGTGCCAGTACCAGAAGGACTTCCGCCGGCTCTGGAAACACCATATATTTT
TRBJ2-6 | TRBV28 | 18 | TRBD1 | NA | CASSLLGTGRPGANVLTF | TGTGCCAGCAGCCTACTGGGGACAGGGCGGCCTGGGGCCAACGTCCTGACTTTC
TRBJ2-3 | TRBV21-1 | 17 | NA | NA | CASSKAGRGTSTDTQYF | TGTGCCAGCAGCAAAGCGGGGCGGGGGACCTCCACAGATACGCAGTATTTT
TRBJ2-5 | TRBV16 | 14 | NA | NA | CASSQGQRGETQYF | TGTGCCAGCAGCCAAGGACAACGGGGGGAGACCCAGTACTTC
TRBJ2-5 | TRBV28 | 15 | TRBD2 | NA | CASSGAGEHQETQYF | TGTGCCAGCAGTGGAGCGGGGGAACACCAAGAGACCCAGTACTTC
TRBJ1-1 | TRBV6-5 | 11 | TRBD1 | few | CAGQGGPEAFF | TGTGCCGGACAGGGGGGACCTGAAGCTTTCTTT
TRBJ2-1 | TRBV10-3 | 17 | TRBD1 | NA | CAISDGDREWQYDEQFF | TGTGCCATCAGTGATGGCGACAGGGAGTGGCAATATGATGAGCAGTTCTTC
TRBJ1-5 | TRBV7-8 | 15 | NA | NA | CASSLESVSNQPQHF | TGTGCCAGCAGCTTAGAGTCAGTCAGCAATCAGCCCCAGCATTTT
TRBJ2-4 | TRBV6-1 | 13 | NA | few | CASSDDRKNIQYF | TGTGCCAGCAGTGACGACAGAAAAAACATTCAGTACTTC
TRBJ1-1 | TRBV28 | 12 | NA | NA | CASTNVNTEAFF | TGTGCCAGCACTAATGTGAACACTGAAGCTTTCTTT
TRBJ1-5 | TRBV2 | 18 | TRBD1 | NA | CASSNLRDRGVSNQPQHF | TGTGCCAGCAGTAACCTCCGGGACAGGGGTGTTAGCAATCAGCCCCAGCATTTT
TRBJ1-1 | TRBV28 | 12 | NA | once | CASSGNRDEAFF | TGTGCCAGCAGTGGAAACAGGGATGAAGCTTTCTTT
TRBJ1-4 | TRBV29-1 | 16 | TRBD1 | NA | CSAGTGSIATNEKLFF | TGCAGCGCTGGGACAGGGTCGATTGCAACTAATGAAAAACTGTTTTTT
TRBJ2-2 | TRBV7-8 | 16 | NA | once | CASSEQQEPLTGELFF | TGTGCCAGCAGCGAACAACAGGAGCCCCTCACCGGGGAGCTGTTTTTT
TRBJ1-5 | TRBV2 | 13 | NA | NA | CASSPGYYQPQHF | TGTGCCAGCAGTCCAGGGTACTATCAGCCCCAGCATTTT
TRBJ1-1 | TRBV14 | 12 | NA | NA | CASSPGGIRAFF | TGTGCCAGCAGCCCCGGAGGGATCCGAGCTTTCTTT
TRBJ2-1 | TRBV5-1 | 14 | NA | NA | CASTLQGAPGEQFF | TGCGCCAGTACACTACAGGGAGCCCCGGGTGAGCAGTTCTTC
TRBJ2-3 | TRBV6-6 | 16 | TRBD2 | once | CASSYSTSGGADTQYF | TGTGCCAGCAGTTACTCGACTAGCGGGGGGGCAGATACGCAGTATTTT
TRBJ1-2 | TRBV12-5 | 12 | NA | NA | CASGHSNYGYTF | TGTGCTAGTGGCCACAGCAACTATGGCTACACCTTC
TRBJ2-5 | TRBV3-1/TRBV3-2 | 15 | TRBD2 | NA | CASSQDPASGETQYF | TGTGCCAGCAGCCAAGATCCGGCTAGCGGGGAGACCCAGTACTTC
TRBJ2-7 | TRBV5-5 | 14 | NA | few | CASSLDQISYEQYF | TGTGCCAGCAGCTTGGATCAGATCTCCTACGAGCAGTACTTC
TRBJ1-1 | TRBV27 | 13 | TRBD1 | NA | CASRDRESTEAFF | TGTGCCAGCAGGGACAGGGAGAGCACTGAAGCTTTCTTT
TRBJ1-6 | TRBV7-8 | 16 | NA | NA | CASSLASRGPNSPLHF | TGTGCCAGCAGCTTAGCGAGTCGAGGGCCTAATTCACCCCTCCACTTT
TRBJ1-5 | TRBV24-1 | 13 | NA | once | CATSLGEDQPQHF | TGTGCCACCAGTCTCGGGGAAGATCAGCCCCAGCATTTT
TRBJ1-5 | TRBV5-5 | 15 | NA | NA | CASSSRQGGDQPQHF | TGTGCCAGCAGCTCTCGCCAGGGTGGGGATCAGCCCCAGCATTTT
TRBJ2-3 | TRBV7-8 | 13 | NA | NA | CASSRRLPDTQYF | TGTGCCAGCAGTCGGAGACTGCCAGATACGCAGTATTTT
TRBJ1-2 | TRBV18 | 15 | TRBD1 | NA | CASSQGQVPNYGYTF | TGTGCCAGCTCACAGGGACAGGTCCCCAACTATGGCTACACCTTC
TRBJ1-2 | TRBV5-1 | 14 | TRBD1 | NA | CASSLGTGRYGYTF | TGCGCCAGCAGCTTGGGGACAGGACGCTATGGCTACACCTTC
TRBJ2-2 | TRBV3-1/TRBV3-2 | 14 | TRBD1 | once | CASSLKGGSGELFF | TGTGCCAGCAGCCTGAAAGGGGGCTCCGGGGAGCTGTTTTTT
TRBJ2-1 | TRBV10-3 | 15 | TRBD2 | NA | CAILPGGGTYNEQFF | TGTGCCATCTTACCCGGGGGGGGAACCTACAATGAGCAGTTCTTC
TRBJ1-2 | TRBV7-6 | 14 | TRBD1 | once | CASSPSDRDYGYTF | TGTGCCAGCAGCCCATCGGACAGGGACTATGGCTACACCTTC
TRBJ2-5 | TRBV29-1 | 14 | TRBD2 | NA | CSVEGGGGHQTQYF | TGCAGCGTTGAGGGCGGGGGGGGTCATCAGACCCAGTACTTC
TRBJ1-3 | TRBV11-2 | 13 | NA | NA | CASSLDFGNTIYF | TGTGCCAGCAGCTTAGACTTCGGAAACACCATATATTTT
TRBJ1-3 | TRBV3-1/TRBV3-2 | 12 | NA | once | CASSRGGNTIYF | TGTGCCAGCAGCCGAGGGGGAAACACCATATATTTT
TRBJ1-5 | TRBV27 | 15 | TRBD1 | NA | CASSYRGLSNQPQHF | TGTGCCAGCAGCTACAGGGGGCTTAGCAATCAGCCCCAGCATTTT
TRBJ1-6 | TRBV6-1 | 13 | NA | NA | CASSEERLSPLHF | TGTGCCAGCAGTGAAGAAAGACTTTCACCCCTCCACTTT
TRBJ2-6 | TRBV5-4 | 17 | TRBD1 | NA | CASSINPRGLGANVLTF | TGTGCCAGCAGCATCAACCCAAGGGGGCTTGGGGCCAACGTCCTGACTTTC
TRBJ1-2 | TRBV30 | 11 | NA | few | CAWGTRGGYTF | TGTGCCTGGGGAACACGCGGGGGCTACACCTTC
TRBJ2-3 | TRBV6-5 | 12 | NA | NA | CASARDTDTQYF | TGTGCCAGCGCACGGGATACAGATACGCAGTATTTT
TRBJ1-1 | TRBV29-1 | 12 | NA | NA | CSVVEGVGEAFF | TGCAGCGTTGTTGAGGGAGTCGGTGAAGCTTTCTTT
TRBJ2-3 | TRBV27 | 18 | NA | NA | CASSPLYSYEGRRDTQYF | TGTGCCAGCAGTCCGCTTTATTCTTACGAGGGCCGGAGAGATACGCAGTATTTT
TRBJ1-3 | TRBV7-2 | 17 | NA | NA | CASSPTPGRGRGNTIYF | TGTGCCAGCAGCCCCACCCCAGGAAGGGGCAGGGGAAACACCATATATTTT
TRBJ2-3 | TRBV6-4 | 15 | TRBD2 | NA | CASSLAGGPGDTQYF | TGTGCCAGCAGTCTAGCGGGGGGGCCCGGAGATACGCAGTATTTT
TRBJ2-1 | TRBV7-3 | 14 | TRBD2 | NA | CASSTGLAGDEQFF | TGTGCCAGCAGCACGGGACTAGCGGGAGATGAGCAGTTCTTC